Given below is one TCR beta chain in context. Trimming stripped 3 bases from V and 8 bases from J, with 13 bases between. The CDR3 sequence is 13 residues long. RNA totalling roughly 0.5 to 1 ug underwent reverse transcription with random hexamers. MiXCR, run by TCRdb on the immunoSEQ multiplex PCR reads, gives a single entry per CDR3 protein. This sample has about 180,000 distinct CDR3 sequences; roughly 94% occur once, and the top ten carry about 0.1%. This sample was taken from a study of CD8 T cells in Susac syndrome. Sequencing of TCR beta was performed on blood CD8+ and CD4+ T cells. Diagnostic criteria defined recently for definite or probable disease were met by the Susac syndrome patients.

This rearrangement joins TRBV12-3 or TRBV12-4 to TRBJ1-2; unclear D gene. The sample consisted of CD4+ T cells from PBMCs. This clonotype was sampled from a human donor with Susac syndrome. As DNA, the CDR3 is TGTGCCAGCAGTTTGGCCGGAAACCCCGGCTACACCTTC. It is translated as CASSLAGNPGYTF.